The TCR beta chain described here comes from a study of neurological immune-mediated disorders. As for time point: longitudinal time-point 2. A total of 2 million PBMCs stored at -80 degrees C provided the unsorted libraries. This clonotype was counted a few times. CDR1 and CDR2 (germline): SGHRS, YFSETQ. V gave up 3 bases and J gave up 8 bases, with 15 bases separating them. This CDR3 comprises 14 residues. With 10-nucleotide random UMIs, 5'RACE was used to make the cDNA. TCRdb redid the calling of the 5' RACE reads with MiXCR, one entry per CDR3 protein. This table holds fewer than 40,000 distinct CDR3 sequences, about 13% found once.

The sequence derives from a woman between 40 and 55 years old in good health. Sequenced input: PBMCs. The gene calls are TRBV5-1 and TRBJ2-1; D is undetermined. CDR3 coding DNA: TGCGCCAGCAGCTCTGGAACTCAAGGCCATGAGCAGTTCTTC. Amino acid sequence: CASSSGTQGHEQFF.